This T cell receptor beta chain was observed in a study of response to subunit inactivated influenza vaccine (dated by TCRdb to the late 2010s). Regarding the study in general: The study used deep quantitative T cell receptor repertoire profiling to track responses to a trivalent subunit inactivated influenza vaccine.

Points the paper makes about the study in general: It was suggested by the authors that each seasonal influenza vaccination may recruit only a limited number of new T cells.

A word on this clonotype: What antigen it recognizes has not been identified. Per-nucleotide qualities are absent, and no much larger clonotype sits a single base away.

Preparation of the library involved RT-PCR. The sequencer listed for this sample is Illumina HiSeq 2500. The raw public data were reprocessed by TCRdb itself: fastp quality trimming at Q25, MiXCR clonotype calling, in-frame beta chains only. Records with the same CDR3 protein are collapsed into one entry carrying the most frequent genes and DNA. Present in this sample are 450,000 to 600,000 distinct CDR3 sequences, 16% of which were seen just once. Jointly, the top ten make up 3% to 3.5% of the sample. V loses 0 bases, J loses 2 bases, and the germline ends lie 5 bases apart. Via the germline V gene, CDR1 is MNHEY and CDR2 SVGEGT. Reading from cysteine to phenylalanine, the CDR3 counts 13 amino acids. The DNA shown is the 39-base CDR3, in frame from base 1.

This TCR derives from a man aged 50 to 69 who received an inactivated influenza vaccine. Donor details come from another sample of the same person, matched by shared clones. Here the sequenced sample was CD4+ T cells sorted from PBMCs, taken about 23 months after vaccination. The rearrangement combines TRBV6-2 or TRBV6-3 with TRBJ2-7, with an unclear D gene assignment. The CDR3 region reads CASSYSMAYEQYF. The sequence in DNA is TGTGCCAGCAGTTACTCTATGGCCTACGAGCAGTACTTC.